This TCR beta chain is from a study of spatial heterogeneity in lung cancer. Specified time point: sample taken at primary tumor resection. V lost 6 bases, J lost 1 base, and 6 bases lay in between. This CDR3 has 12 residues. Germline assignment: CDR1 MNHNY and CDR2 SVGAGI (reference sequence). This clonotype was detected many times. TCRdb re-called the 5' RACE reads through MiXCR, storing one row per CDR3 protein. The repertoire consists of tens of thousands of distinct CDR3 sequences, with 5.2% occurring once and the leading ten covering 20% to 30%. This TCR derives from a female donor with early-stage non-small cell lung cancer. This chain connects TRBV6-6 to TRBJ2-5; the D is unclear. The source material was PBMCs, sampled at surgery. CDR3 DNA sequence: TGTGCCAGCAGCCCCCCCCAAGAGACCCAGTACTTC. Amino acid sequence: CASSPPQETQYF.